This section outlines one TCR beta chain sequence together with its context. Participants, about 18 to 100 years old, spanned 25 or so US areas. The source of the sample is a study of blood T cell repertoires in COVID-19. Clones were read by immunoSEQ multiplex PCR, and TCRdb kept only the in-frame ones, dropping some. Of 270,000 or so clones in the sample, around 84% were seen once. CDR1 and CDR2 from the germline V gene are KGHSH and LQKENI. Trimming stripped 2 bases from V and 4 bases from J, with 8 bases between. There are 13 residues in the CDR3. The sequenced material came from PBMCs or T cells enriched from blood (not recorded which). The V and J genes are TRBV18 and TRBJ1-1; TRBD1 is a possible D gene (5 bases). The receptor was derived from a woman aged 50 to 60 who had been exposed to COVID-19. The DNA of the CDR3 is TGTGCCAGCTCACCAAGCAGGGCCACTGAAGCTTTCTTT. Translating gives CASSPSRATEAFF.